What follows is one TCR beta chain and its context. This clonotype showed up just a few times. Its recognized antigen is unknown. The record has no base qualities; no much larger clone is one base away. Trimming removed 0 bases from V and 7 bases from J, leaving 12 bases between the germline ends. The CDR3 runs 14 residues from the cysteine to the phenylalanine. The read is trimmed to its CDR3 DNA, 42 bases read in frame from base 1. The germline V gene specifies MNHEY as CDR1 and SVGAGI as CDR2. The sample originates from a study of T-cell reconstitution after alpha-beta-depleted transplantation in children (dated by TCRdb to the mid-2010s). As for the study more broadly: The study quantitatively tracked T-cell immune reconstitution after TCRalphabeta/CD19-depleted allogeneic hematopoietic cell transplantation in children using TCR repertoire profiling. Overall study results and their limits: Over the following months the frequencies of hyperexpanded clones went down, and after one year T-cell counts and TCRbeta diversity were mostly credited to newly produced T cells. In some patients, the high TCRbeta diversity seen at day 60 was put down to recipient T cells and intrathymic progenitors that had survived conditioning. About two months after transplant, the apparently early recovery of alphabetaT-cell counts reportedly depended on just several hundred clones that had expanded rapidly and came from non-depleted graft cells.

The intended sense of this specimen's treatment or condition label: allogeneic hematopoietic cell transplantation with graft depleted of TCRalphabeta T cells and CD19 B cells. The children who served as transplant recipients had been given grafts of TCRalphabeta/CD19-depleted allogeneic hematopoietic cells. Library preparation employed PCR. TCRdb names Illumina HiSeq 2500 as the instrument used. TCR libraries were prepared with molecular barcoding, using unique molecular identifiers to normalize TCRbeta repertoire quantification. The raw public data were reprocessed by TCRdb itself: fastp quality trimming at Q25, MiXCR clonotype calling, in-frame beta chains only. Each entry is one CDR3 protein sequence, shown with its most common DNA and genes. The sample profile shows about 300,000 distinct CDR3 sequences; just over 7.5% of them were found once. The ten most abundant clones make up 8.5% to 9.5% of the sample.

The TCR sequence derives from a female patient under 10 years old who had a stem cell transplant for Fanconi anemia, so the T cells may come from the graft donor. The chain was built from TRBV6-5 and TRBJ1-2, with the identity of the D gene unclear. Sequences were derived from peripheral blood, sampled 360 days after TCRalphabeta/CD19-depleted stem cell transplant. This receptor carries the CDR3 CASSYSPPSSGYTF. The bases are TGTGCCAGCAGTTACTCTCCCCCTTCTAGTGGCTACACCTTC.